Following are 11 T cell receptor beta chains from one sample sequenced in a study of HIV-infected patients and healthy controls. Reverse transcription used roughly 480 ng RNA and constant-region primers for alpha and beta. Using multiplexing indices, alpha and beta chain libraries were generated apart by chain-specific third strand synthesis. TCRdb reanalysed the 5' RACE reads using MiXCR and keeps one entry per CDR3 protein. This table holds under 15,000 distinct CDR3 sequences, under 6.5% found once. The repertoire came from unfractionated whole blood and reflected all unsorted peripheral T cells. Sample: blood. The receptors stem from an adult in good health.

The rearrangement links TRBV5-1 to TRBJ1-6; D ambiguous. With 2 bases removed from V and 5 bases from J, the gap between germline ends came to 8 bases. Looked up from germline, CDR1 is SGHRS and CDR2 is YFSETQ. The CDR3 consists of 14 residues. The CDR3 loop reads CASSFGQNNSPLHF. The CDR3 nucleotides read TGCGCCAGCAGCTTCGGCCAAAATAATTCACCCCTCCACTTT.

The genes are TRBV20-1 and TRBJ2-1; tentatively, D is TRBD1 or TRBD2 (7 bases each). Germline lookup yields CDR1 DFQATT and CDR2 SNEGSKA (reference sequence). This CDR3 contains 12 residues. V was cut by 2 bases and J by 10 bases, with 12 bases left in between. The CDR3 is CSARPQGGEQFF. The DNA of the CDR3 is TGCAGTGCTAGACCTCAGGGGGGGGAGCAGTTCTTC.

This clonotype was observed at least ten times. The chain recombines TRBV18 with TRBJ1-6, with a tentative D call TRBD1 (5 bases). Germline CDR1 is KGHSH and CDR2 is LQKENI. The CDR3 has 14 residues. Trimming shortened V by 2 bases and J by 7 bases, and 9 bases separated the two germline ends. The CDR3 sequence: CASSPGTQNSPLHF. The CDR3 DNA reads TGTGCCAGCTCACCAGGGACCCAAAATTCACCCCTCCACTTT.

This clonotype was observed at least ten times. The chain links TRBV6-1 to TRBJ1-5; TRBD1 aligns across 7 bases. The J segment lost 1 base and the V segment lost 1 base, leaving 10 bases of the junction unmatched. This CDR3 contains 18 residues. Germline V gene lookup returns CDR1 MNHNS and CDR2 SASEGT. CDR3 in DNA: TGTGCCAGCAGTGAAGGGGACCAGGCAGGGGGAAGCAATCAGCCCCAGCATTTT. It codes for CASSEGDQAGGSNQPQHF.

In this sample, this clonotype turned up many times. The chain links TRBV4-1 to TRBJ1-1, with D maybe TRBD1 (6 bases). The CDR3 spans 15 residues. The V gene's germline CDR1 is MGHRA and CDR2 YSYEKL. The V gene lost 0 bases and the J gene lost 0 bases, with 8 bases spanning the gap. The CDR3 DNA sequence: TGCGCCAGCAGCCAAGAAGGGGGTCTGAACACTGAAGCTTTCTTT. It yields the protein CASSQEGGLNTEAFF.

This clonotype was recorded many times. The gene calls are TRBV11-2 and TRBJ2-5, with a possible D match to TRBD2 (6 bases). The CDR3 totals 16 residues. Germline V gene sequence: CDR1 SGHAT, CDR2 FQNNGV. V lost 0 bases, J lost 6 bases, and 17 bases lay in between. The CDR3: CASSLEVARRGQTQYF. The CDR3 bases are TGTGCCAGCAGCTTAGAAGTAGCCCGGCGGGGACAGACCCAGTACTTC.

This clonotype was seen repeatedly, ten times or more. The rearrangement uses TRBV6-2 or TRBV6-3 and TRBJ1-1; unclear D gene. The CDR3 contains 15 residues. Trimming cost V 0 bases and J 1 base, with 9 bases left between them. CDR1 is MNHEY, CDR2 SVGEGT, per germline. CDR3 residues: CASSYSRPENTEAFF. The CDR3 DNA sequence: TGTGCCAGCAGTTACTCGAGGCCCGAGAACACTGAAGCTTTCTTT.

This clonotype is labeled medium-sized. The J gene is TRBJ1-5, the V gene TRBV4-1; a weak D match, TRBD1 (5 bases). The CDR3 contains 15 residues. Germline CDR1 reads MGHRA; CDR2 reads YSYEKL. V lost 0 bases, J lost 3 bases, and 9 bases lay in between. CDR3 sequence: CASSQESGPNQPQHF. The CDR3 DNA follows: TGCGCCAGCAGCCAAGAATCAGGGCCCAATCAGCCCCAGCATTTT.

This clonotype was seen at least ten times. The chain recombines TRBV29-1 with TRBJ1-1, with D perhaps matching TRBD1 (5 bases). V was cut by 8 bases and J by 0 bases, with 10 bases left in between. This CDR3 spans 12 amino acids. Germline V gene data show CDR1 as SQVTM and CDR2 as ANQGSEA. The CDR3: CSPGGLNTEAFF. CDR3 nucleotides: TGCAGCCCGGGGGGGTTGAACACTGAAGCTTTCTTT.

At least ten counts were recorded for this clonotype. The chain recombines TRBV6-5 with TRBJ1-1, with a tentative D call TRBD1 (6 bases). The germline V gene encodes CDR1 MNHEY and CDR2 SVGAGI. This CDR3 comprises 14 residues. Trimming pared 7 bases from V and 1 base from J, leaving 13 bases between. The CDR3 nucleotides are TGTGCCAGCATCGACAGGTTAAAGAACACTGAAGCTTTCTTT. Amino acid sequence: CASIDRLKNTEAFF.

This clonotype has ten or more counts. The chain is built from TRBV19 and TRBJ2-3; maybe TRBD1 (5 bases). CDR3 size: 14 residues. In germline, CDR1 is LNHDA, CDR2 SQIVND (reference sequence). V was clipped by 4 bases and J by 2 bases, with 10 bases between them. The CDR3: CASSRRQTTDTQYF. The CDR3 nucleotides read TGTGCCAGTAGTAGAAGACAGACCACAGATACGCAGTATTTT.